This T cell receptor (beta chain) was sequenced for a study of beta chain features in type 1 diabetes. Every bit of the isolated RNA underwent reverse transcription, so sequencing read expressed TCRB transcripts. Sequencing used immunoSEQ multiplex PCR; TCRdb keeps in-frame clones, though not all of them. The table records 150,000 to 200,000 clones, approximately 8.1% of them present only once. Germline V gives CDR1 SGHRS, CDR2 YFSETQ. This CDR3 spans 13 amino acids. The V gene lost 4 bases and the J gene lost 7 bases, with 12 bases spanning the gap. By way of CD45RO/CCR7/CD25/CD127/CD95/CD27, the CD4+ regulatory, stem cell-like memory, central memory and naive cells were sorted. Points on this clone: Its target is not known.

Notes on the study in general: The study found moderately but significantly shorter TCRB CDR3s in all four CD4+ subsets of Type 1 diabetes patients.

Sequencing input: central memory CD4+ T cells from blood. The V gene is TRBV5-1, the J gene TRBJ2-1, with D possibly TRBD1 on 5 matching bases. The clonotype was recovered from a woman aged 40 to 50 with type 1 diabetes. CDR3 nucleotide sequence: TGCGCCAGCAGCCCCAGGGCTGGAAATGAGCAGTTCTTC. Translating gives CASSPRAGNEQFF.